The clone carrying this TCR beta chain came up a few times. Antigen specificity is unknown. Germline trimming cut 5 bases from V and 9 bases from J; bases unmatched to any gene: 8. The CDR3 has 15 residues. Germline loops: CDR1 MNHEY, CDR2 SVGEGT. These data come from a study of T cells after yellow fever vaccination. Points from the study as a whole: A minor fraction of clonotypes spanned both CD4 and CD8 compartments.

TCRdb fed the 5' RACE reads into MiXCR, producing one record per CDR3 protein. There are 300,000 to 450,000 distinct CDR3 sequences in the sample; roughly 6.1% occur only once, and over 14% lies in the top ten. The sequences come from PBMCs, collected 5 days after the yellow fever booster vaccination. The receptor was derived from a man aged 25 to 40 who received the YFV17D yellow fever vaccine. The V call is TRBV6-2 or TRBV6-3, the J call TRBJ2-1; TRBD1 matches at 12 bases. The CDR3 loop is CASSLRDRGLGEQFF. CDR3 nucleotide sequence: TGTGCCAGCAGTCTCCGGGACAGGGGGCTTGGTGAGCAGTTCTTC.